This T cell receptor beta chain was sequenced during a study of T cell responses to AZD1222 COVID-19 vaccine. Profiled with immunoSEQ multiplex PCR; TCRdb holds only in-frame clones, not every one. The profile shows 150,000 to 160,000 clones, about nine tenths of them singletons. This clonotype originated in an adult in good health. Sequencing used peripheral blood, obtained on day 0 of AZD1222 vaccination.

CDR3 loop: CASSSGSEGTQAFF. CDR3 DNA: TGCGCCAGCAGCTCTGGGTCCGAAGGTACCCAAGCTTTCTTT. The V call is TRBV5-1, the J call TRBJ1-1; D gene ambiguous. This CDR3 has 14 residues. Germline V gene lookup returns CDR1 SGHRS and CDR2 YFSETQ. V lost 3 bases and J 9 bases, leaving 18 bases between the germline ends. The variable domain in full, completed from reference TRBV5-1 and TRBJ1-1, reads KAGVTQTPRYLIKTRGQQVTLSCSPISGHRSVSWYQQTPGQGLQFLFEYFSETQRNKGNFPGRFSGRQFSNSRSEMNVSTLELGDSALYLCASSSGSEGTQAFFGQGTRLTVV.